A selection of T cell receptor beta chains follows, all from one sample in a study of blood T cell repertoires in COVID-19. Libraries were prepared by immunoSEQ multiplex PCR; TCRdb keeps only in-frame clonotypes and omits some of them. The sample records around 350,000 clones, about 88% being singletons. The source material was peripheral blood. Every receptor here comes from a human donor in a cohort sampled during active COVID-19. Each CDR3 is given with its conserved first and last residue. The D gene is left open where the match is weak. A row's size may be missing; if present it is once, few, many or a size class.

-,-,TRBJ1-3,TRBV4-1,CASSQDPSGNGNTIYF,TGCGCCAGCAGCCAAGATCCCTCGGGGAATGGAAACACCATATATTTT
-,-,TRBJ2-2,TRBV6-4,CASRAGTNTGELFF,TGTGCCAGCAGGGCAGGTACCAACACCGGGGAGCTGTTTTTT
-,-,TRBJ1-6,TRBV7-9,CASSLNPPVSPLHF,TGTGCCAGCAGCTTAAATCCTCCAGTTTCACCCCTCCACTTT
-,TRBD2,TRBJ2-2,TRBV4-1,CASSHPGTSRYTGELFF,TGCGCCAGCAGCCATCCCGGGACTAGCCGATACACCGGGGAGCTGTTTTTT
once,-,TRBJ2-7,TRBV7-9,CASSAGAVSYEQYF,TGTGCCAGCAGCGCGGGGGCCGTCTCCTACGAGCAGTACTTC
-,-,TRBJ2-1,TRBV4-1,CASSHTSGSSYNEQFF,TGCGCCAGCAGCCACACGTCCGGGAGCTCCTACAATGAGCAGTTCTTC
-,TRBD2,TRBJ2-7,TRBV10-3,CAISDPSGRGEQYF,TGTGCCATCAGTGACCCTAGCGGGAGGGGCGAGCAGTACTTC
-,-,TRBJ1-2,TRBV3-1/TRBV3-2,CASSQRRGGNYGYTF,TGTGCCAGCAGCCAAAGGAGGGGGGGGAACTATGGCTACACCTTC
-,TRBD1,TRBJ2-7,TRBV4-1,CASSPGTALYEQYF,TGCGCCAGCAGCCCAGGGACAGCTCTCTACGAGCAGTACTTC
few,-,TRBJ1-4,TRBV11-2,CASSPTGVEKLFF,TGTGCCAGCAGCCCGACGGGAGTCGAAAAACTGTTTTTT
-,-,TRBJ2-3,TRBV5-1,CASSLARADTQYF,TGCGCCAGCAGCTTGGCTCGAGCAGATACGCAGTATTTT
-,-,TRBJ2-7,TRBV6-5,CASTQDIDSYEQYF,TGTGCCAGCACCCAGGACATCGACTCCTACGAGCAGTACTTC
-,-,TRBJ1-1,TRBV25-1,CASSEWGGADTEAFF,TGTGCCAGCAGTGAATGGGGGGGCGCGGACACTGAAGCTTTCTTT
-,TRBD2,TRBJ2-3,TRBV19,CASSTGGLAGRMVYTQYF,TGTGCCAGTAGTACCGGGGGACTAGCGGGGCGGATGGTATATACGCAGTATTTT
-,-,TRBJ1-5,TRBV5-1,CASSLGRDQPQHF,TGCGCCAGCAGCTTGGGACGGGATCAGCCCCAGCATTTT
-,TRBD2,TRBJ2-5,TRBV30,CAWSPGLVETQYF,TGTGCCTGGAGTCCGGGACTAGTGGAGACCCAGTACTTC
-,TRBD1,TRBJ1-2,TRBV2,CASSGDSDYGYTF,TGTGCCAGCAGTGGGGACAGCGACTATGGCTACACCTTC